What follows are 7 T cell receptor beta chains derived from one specimen sequenced in a study of blood T cells in healthy people across ages. Using a J-beta primer mix together with a sample-barcoded 5' primer, a second PCR was run for 7 to 11 cycles. Using its own MiXCR run on the 5' RACE reads, TCRdb lists one record per CDR3 protein. The table has about 1.4 million distinct CDR3 sequences, approximately 63% seen once. Sequencing was carried out using blood. Every receptor here comes from a man younger than 35 in good health.

This clonotype came up once. The V and J genes are TRBV7-9 and TRBJ1-2, with TRBD1 as a possible D gene (5 bases). The CDR3 is 15 amino acids. Germline-derived CDR1 and CDR2 are SEHNR and FQNEAQ (reference sequence). V was clipped by 0 bases and J by 4 bases, with 12 bases between them. The CDR3 nucleotides are TGTGCCAGCAGCTTAGCGCTGGGGACGGGCTATGGCTACACCTTC. It yields the protein CASSLALGTGYGYTF. The variable domain in full, completed from reference TRBV7-9 and TRBJ1-2, reads DTGVSQNPRHKITKRGQNVTFRCDPISEHNRLYWYRQTLGQGPEFLTYFQNEAQLEKSRLLSDRFSAERPKGSFSTLEIQRTEQGDSAMYLCASSLALGTGYGYTFGSGTRLTVV.

J is TRBJ1-1 and V is TRBV4-1, with D perhaps matching TRBD1 (5 bases). The CDR3 covers 16 residues. The V and J ends lost 0 bases and 1 base respectively, with 12 bases between them. From germline, CDR1 is MGHRA and CDR2 YSYEKL. The DNA of the CDR3 is TGCGCCAGCAGCCAAGATCGGGGGTGGTCGAACACTGAAGCTTTCTTT. Translation gives CASSQDRGWSNTEAFF.

The CDR3 here is CASSLRQGEGGGYTF. CDR3 in DNA: TGTGCCAGCAGTCTGAGACAGGGGGAAGGAGGTGGCTACACCTTC. This chain joins TRBV12-3 or TRBV12-4 and TRBJ1-2; 9 positions match TRBD1. Germline trimming cut 5 bases from V and 7 bases from J; bases unmatched to any gene: 11. This CDR3 is 15 amino acids long.

The J gene is TRBJ2-1, the V gene TRBV5-1, with D perhaps matching TRBD1 or TRBD2 (5 bases each). The CDR3 covers 14 residues. Germline CDR1 is SGHRS and CDR2 is YFSETQ. The germline V and J ends were trimmed by 9 bases and 8 bases, with 21 bases remaining between them. DNA of the CDR3: TGCGCCACCCGGGACCTAAGGGGTTCTGATGAGCAGTTCTTC. It yields the protein CATRDLRGSDEQFF.

The chain has TRBV20-1 and TRBJ2-2; D unclear. Germline V CDR1 and CDR2: DFQATT, SNEGSKA (reference sequence). The ends were cut back, 5 bases at V and 3 bases at J, with 7 bases in the middle. The CDR3 is made up of 12 amino acids. CDR3 DNA sequence: TGCAGTGCTGGCAGATACACCGGGGAGCTGTTTTTT. This codes for CSAGRYTGELFF.

A word on this clonotype: One junction end does not reproduce the germline sequence, and a read error may be involved. This chain uses TRBV7-9 with TRBJ1-6; possible D gene TRBD1, 5 bases. Germline V gene sequence: CDR1 SEHNR, CDR2 FQNEAQ (reference sequence). The CDR3 covers 15 residues. The CDR3 here is CATAKEGRDNSPPHF. DNA for the CDR3: TGTGCCACCGCAAAGGAGGGGCGCGACAATTCACCCCCCCACTTT.

In this sample, this clonotype turned up a few times. The chain couples TRBV15 to TRBJ1-2; possibly TRBD1 for D (5 bases). This CDR3 contains 16 residues. Trimming pared 0 bases from V and 0 bases from J, leaving 11 bases between. Germline V gene lookup returns CDR1 LNHNV and CDR2 YYDKDF (reference sequence). CDR3 loop: CATSRDRGYSNYGYTF. The CDR3 DNA sequence: TGTGCCACCAGCAGAGATAGGGGTTACTCTAACTATGGCTACACCTTC.